One sample yielded the 2 T cell receptor beta chains listed below, sequenced in a study of T cells after posttransplantation cyclophosphamide. Repertoires were generated with immunoSEQ multiplex PCR, while TCRdb's copy carries only in-frame clones and drops some. The sample contains about 6,500 clones, roughly 79% of which appear only once. Cyclophosphamide on days +3 and +4 followed busulfan-fludarabine conditioning and a marrow graft. The sample here was CD8+ T cells sorted from PBMCs, taken around 1,500 days after allogeneic stem cell transplant with posttransplant cyclophosphamide. These receptors all come from a female patient aged 50-59 years who received an allogeneic stem cell transplant from a related donor, was CMV-positive, and had no GVHD. Some of the T cells might come from the graft donor.

The chain employs TRBV4-1 and TRBJ1-2; D perhaps matches TRBD1 (6 bases). Trimming took 2 bases from V and 3 from J, leaving 19 bases between them. The CDR3 loop spans 17 amino acids. Per germline, CDR1 MGHRA and CDR2 YSYEKL. The chain's CDR3 is CASSQQPGTRTHYGYTF. The CDR3 DNA reads as TGCGCCAGCAGCCAACAGCCAGGGACACGGACCCACTATGGCTACACCTTC.

The rearrangement links TRBV4-1 to TRBJ2-7; D is uncertain. V lost 2 bases to trimming and J lost 6 bases, with 20 bases between them. The length of the CDR3 is 16 residues. The germline CDR1 and CDR2 sequences are MGHRA and YSYEKL. DNA for the CDR3: TGCGCCAGCAGCCAACGTAATCTTGGGCCGGTTGGCGAGCAGTACTTC. Protein product: CASSQRNLGPVGEQYF.